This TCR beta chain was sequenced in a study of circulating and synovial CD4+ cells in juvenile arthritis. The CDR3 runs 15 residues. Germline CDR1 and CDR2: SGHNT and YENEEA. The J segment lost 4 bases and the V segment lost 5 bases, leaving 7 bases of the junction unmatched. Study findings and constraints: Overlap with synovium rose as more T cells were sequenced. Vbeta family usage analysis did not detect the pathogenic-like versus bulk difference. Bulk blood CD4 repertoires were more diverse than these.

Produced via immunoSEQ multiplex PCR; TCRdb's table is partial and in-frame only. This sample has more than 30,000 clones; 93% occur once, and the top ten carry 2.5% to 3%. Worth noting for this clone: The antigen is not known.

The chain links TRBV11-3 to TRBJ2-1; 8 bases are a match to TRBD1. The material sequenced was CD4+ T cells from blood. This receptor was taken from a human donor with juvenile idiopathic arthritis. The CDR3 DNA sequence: TGTGCCAGCAGCGCAACAGGGGGAAGTTACAATGAGCAGTTCTTC. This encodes CASSATGGSYNEQFF.